What follows are 8 T cell receptor beta chains derived from one specimen sequenced in a study of identical twins. Via MiXCR, TCRdb re-called the 5' RACE reads, giving one row per CDR3 protein. Of about 660,000 distinct CDR3 sequences in the sample, 8% to 9% were seen once. The same sample was also studied in work on yellow fever vaccine responses in identical twins.

The sequenced material came from PBMCs. All receptors come from a woman younger than 35 in good health.

The chain recombines TRBV5-6 with TRBJ1-6; 9 positions agree with TRBD1. CDR3 length equals 15 residues. The germline V gene encodes CDR1 SGHDT and CDR2 YYEEEE. V trimming: 1 base; J trimming: 7 bases; junction bases outside the gene matches: 3. This CDR3 reads CASSLTGGKNSPLHF. The CDR3 DNA is TGTGCCAGCAGCTTGACAGGGGGCAAAAATTCACCCCTCCACTTT.

This clonotype has ten or more counts. One end of the junction is discordant with germline, which a read error may explain. The chain couples TRBV4-1 to TRBJ2-1, with 9 bases matching TRBD1. The CDR3 has 15 amino acids. CDR1 MGHRA and CDR2 YSYEKL come from the germline V gene. Written as DNA, the CDR3 is TGTGCCAGCAGTCAGGGACAGGGCTCCTACAATGAGCAGTTCTTC. Amino acids: CASSQGQGSYNEQFF.

V is TRBV7-9 and J is TRBJ2-5, with 12 positions matching TRBD1. The CDR3 totals 16 residues. CDR1 is SEHNR, CDR2 FQNEAQ, per germline (reference sequence). Germline trimming cut 2 bases from V and 7 bases from J; bases unmatched to any gene: 8. CDR3 region: CASSLHRDRGLGTQYF. The CDR3 nucleotides read TGTGCCAGCAGCTTACACCGGGACAGGGGGCTCGGGACCCAGTACTTC.

This clonotype was counted between two and nine times. This chain connects TRBV25-1 to TRBJ2-7; maybe TRBD2 (5 bases). Germline V gives CDR1 MGHDK, CDR2 SYGVNS. The V end was cut by 5 bases, the J end by 5 bases, with 10 bases between. CDR3 length equals 12 residues. The chain's CDR3 is CASSFLGDEQYF. As DNA, the CDR3 is TGTGCCAGCAGTTTCCTGGGAGACGAGCAGTACTTC.

At least ten counts were recorded for this clonotype. The chain links TRBV2 to TRBJ2-5; possible D gene TRBD2, 6 bases. From germline, CDR1 is SNHLY and CDR2 FYNNEI. The CDR3 contains 15 residues. V was shortened by 5 bases and J by 5 bases, with 18 bases between the two germline ends. The CDR3 DNA follows: TGTGCCAGCAGTTACTCCCGGGACTGGGACGAGACCCAGTACTTC. Its translation: CASSYSRDWDETQYF.

This clonotype occurred a few times. The chain joins TRBV12-3 or TRBV12-4 to TRBJ2-5; TRBD2 is a possible D gene (6 bases). V was cut by 5 bases and J by 0 bases, with 16 bases left in between. CDR3 length: 16 residues. CDR3 in DNA: TGTGCCAGCAGTAGGAGGCGGGGCCCCAACCAAGAGACCCAGTACTTC. Translation gives CASSRRRGPNQETQYF.

The chain joins TRBV7-8 to TRBJ1-4; 12 bases map to TRBD1. The CDR3 runs 19 residues. V gave up 5 bases and J gave up 0 bases; unmatched junction bases: 10. The germline V gene has CDR1 SGHVS and CDR2 FQNEAQ. CDR3 nucleotides: TGTGCCAGCAGCGCTAGGGACAGGGGGCGGGGGGCAACTAATGAAAAACTGTTTTTT. It encodes CASSARDRGRGATNEKLFF.

The chain joins TRBV28 to TRBJ2-4; D may correspond to TRBD1 or TRBD2 (5 bases each). This CDR3 is 14 amino acids long. The ends were cut back, 6 bases at V and 7 bases at J, with 16 bases in the middle. Germline CDR1 reads MDHEN; CDR2 reads SYDVKM. The CDR3 here is CASSWDRASNIQYF. The CDR3 region has the DNA TGTGCCAGCAGCTGGGACCGCGCATCTAACATTCAGTACTTC. Using reference TRBV28 and TRBJ2-4 for the parts outside the CDR3, the full variable domain is DVKVTQSSRYLVKRTGEKVFLECVQDMDHENMFWYRQDPGLGLRLIYFSYDVKMKEKGDIPEGYSVSREKKERFSLILESASTNQTSMYLCASSWDRASNIQYFGAGTRLSVL.